Listed here are 4 T cell receptor beta chains from one sample, sequenced in a study of T-cell reconstitution after alpha-beta-depleted transplantation in children. Using unique molecular identifiers, the investigators prepared the TCRbeta library. TCRdb fed the PCR reads into MiXCR, producing one record per CDR3 protein. The sample yields 200,000 to 300,000 distinct CDR3 sequences, 20% to 30% seen once. Material: PBMCs, mostly from graft donor cells, obtained 360 days after TCRalphabeta/CD19-depleted stem cell transplant. These receptors originate from a female patient younger than 10 who had a stem cell transplant for congenital amegakaryocytic thrombocytopenia, so the T cells may come from the graft donor.

This chain connects TRBV7-2 to TRBJ2-7; 13 bases are a match to TRBD2. The CDR3 sequence is 17 residues long. With 5 bases clipped from V and 4 bases from J, the junction kept 11 bases outside the gene matches. Germline V CDR1 and CDR2: SGHTA, FQGNSA. The CDR3 nucleotides are TGTGCCAGCAGCCCCTCTCCGTGGACTAGCGGGAGTTACGAGCAGTACTTC. Its translation is CASSPSPWTSGSYEQYF.

A few counts support this clonotype. CDR3 residues: CSARGRGTSGETQYF. In DNA, the CDR3 is TGCAGTGCTAGAGGCAGGGGGACTAGCGGTGAGACCCAGTACTTC. This rearrangement joins TRBV20-1 to TRBJ2-5; the match to TRBD2 covers 11 bases. V lost 1 base to trimming and J lost 5 bases; unmatched junction nucleotides: 6. CDR3 length: 15 residues. Germline assignment: CDR1 DFQATT and CDR2 SNEGSKA (reference sequence).

This clonotype has a handful of counts. The rearrangement links TRBV5-1 to TRBJ2-7; no firm D call. The CDR3 contains 14 residues. V was shortened by 6 bases and J by 5 bases, with 18 bases between the two germline ends. The V gene's germline CDR1 is SGHRS and CDR2 YFSETQ. The CDR3 reads CASNPVPQEDEQYF. The CDR3, as DNA: TGCGCCAGCAACCCGGTCCCCCAAGAGGACGAGCAGTACTTC.

The V call is TRBV7-6, the J call TRBJ2-7; D remains unclear. CDR1 and CDR2 (germline): SGHVS, FNYEAQ. This CDR3 region has 17 residues. Trimming took off 4 bases at V and 5 bases at J, with 24 bases between the two ends. CDR3 sequence (DNA): TGTGCCAGCAGCTCAAATAGTGGTGTGTGGCGTTGGAACGAGCAGTACTTC. Protein product: CASSSNSGVWRWNEQYF.